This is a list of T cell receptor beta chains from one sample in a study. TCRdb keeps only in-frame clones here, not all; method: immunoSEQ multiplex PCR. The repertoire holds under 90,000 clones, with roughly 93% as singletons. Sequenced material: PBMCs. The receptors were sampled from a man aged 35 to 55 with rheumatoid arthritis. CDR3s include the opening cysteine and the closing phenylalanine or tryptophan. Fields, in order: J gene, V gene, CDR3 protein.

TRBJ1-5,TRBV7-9,CASAGTGGFNQPQHF
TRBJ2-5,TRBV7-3,CASSLNAAGVQETQYF
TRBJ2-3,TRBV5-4,CASSFSGGAEDTQYF
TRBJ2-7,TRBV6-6,CASQGSGRTYEQYF
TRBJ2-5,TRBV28,CASSFGQGVRETQYF
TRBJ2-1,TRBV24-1,CATSDYRGNEQFF
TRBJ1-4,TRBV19,CASSIGGGPPNEKLFF
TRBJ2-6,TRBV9,CASSAPGANVLTF
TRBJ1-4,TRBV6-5,CASSLTQGREKLFF
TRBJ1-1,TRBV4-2,CASSQTFSGTQLLGTEAFF
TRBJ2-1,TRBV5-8,CASSQRTGSSYNEQFF
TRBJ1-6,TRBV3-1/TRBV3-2,CASSPRPTGLRNSPLHF
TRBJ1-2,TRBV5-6,CASSWGQGNYGYTF
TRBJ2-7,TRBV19,CASSRLAGAESPYEQYF
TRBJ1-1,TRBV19,CASSITGDTEAFF
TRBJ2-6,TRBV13,CASSPHTAGPRSGANVLTF
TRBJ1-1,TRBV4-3,CASSQGRTGGTEAFF
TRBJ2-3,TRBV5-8,CASSLADRGCTDTQYF
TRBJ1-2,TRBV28,CASSPSHGYTF
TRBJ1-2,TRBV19,CASSSGQGAAYGYTF
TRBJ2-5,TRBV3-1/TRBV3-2,CASSPVGGAGSKETQYF
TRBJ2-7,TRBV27,CASSLSGESEQYF
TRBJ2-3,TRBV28,CASSFYGVSTDTQYF
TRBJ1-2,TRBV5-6,CASSPNRGGYTF
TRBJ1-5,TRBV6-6,CASSYSNREGQPQHF
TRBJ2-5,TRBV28,CASSSGFGGDSSSYQETQYF
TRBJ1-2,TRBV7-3,CASSPQGVSGYTF
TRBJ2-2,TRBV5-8,CASSLGTGSTGELFF
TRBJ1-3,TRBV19,CASRGRGLPGNTIYF
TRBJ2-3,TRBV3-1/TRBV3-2,CASSQGAGTQYF
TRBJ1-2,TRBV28,CASRGTAGTGGSYTF
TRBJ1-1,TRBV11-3,CASSSDRTGERTEAFF
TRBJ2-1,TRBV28,CASSFFGGTYNEQFF
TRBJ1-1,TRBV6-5,CASLMNTEAFF
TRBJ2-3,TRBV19,CASSTGTGTDTQYF
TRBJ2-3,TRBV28,CASRLGTTPTDTQYF
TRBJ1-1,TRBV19,CASGMGRNTEAFF